A single sample gave rise to the 32 T cell receptor beta chains below, sequenced in a study of blood T cell repertoires in COVID-19. TCRdb keeps only in-frame clones here, not all; method: immunoSEQ multiplex PCR. The sample has more than 200,000 clones; about 86% are singletons. Sequenced input: peripheral blood. The source of these receptors is an elderly man with acute or convalescent COVID-19.

The rearrangement joins TRBV7-6 to TRBJ2-5; D unclear. CDR1 and CDR2 from the germline V gene are SGHVS and FNYEAQ. V shed 5 bases and J shed 2 bases, with 18 bases lying between them. The CDR3 runs 16 residues. The CDR3 DNA follows: TGTGCCAGCAGCCTCTTTAACGGAGCTACGCAAGAGACCCAGTACTTC. The encoded protein is CASSLFNGATQETQYF.

This chain uses TRBV7-3 with TRBJ1-6; a possible D gene is TRBD1 (5 bases). The CDR3 sequence is 13 residues long. From germline, CDR1 is SGHTA and CDR2 FQGTGA. Trimming left V 4 bases short and J 7 bases short, with 8 bases between. The CDR3 nucleotides read TGTGCCAGCAGCTCGGGGGACAATTCACCCCTCCACTTT. This codes for CASSSGDNSPLHF.

This clone has a single count. This chain joins TRBV12-3 or TRBV12-4 and TRBJ2-3; TRBD2 is a possible D gene (5 bases). This CDR3 contains 13 residues. Trimming pared 7 bases from V and 2 bases from J, leaving 10 bases between. CDR3 protein: CASIRRFTDTQYF. The CDR3 nucleotides are TGTGCCAGCATTAGGAGGTTCACAGATACGCAGTATTTT.

This sequence joins TRBV12-2 and TRBJ2-1; the D segment call TRBD2 is taken from the table without a DNA check. TRBV12-2 is noted as a pseudogene. The CDR3 contains 18 residues. The CDR3 reads CASRSGTSGRSTIGEQFF. The CDR3 DNA sequence: TGTGCAAGTCGCTCCGGGACTAGCGGGCGCTCTACAATTGGTGAGCAGTTCTTC.

The chain combines TRBV19 with TRBJ2-3; the D is unclear. The germline gives CDR1 LNHDA, CDR2 SQIVND (reference sequence). With 4 bases removed from V and 0 bases from J, the gap between germline ends came to 8 bases. CDR3 length equals 14 residues. CDR3 nucleotide sequence: TGTGCCAGTAGTAGAGCGTATAGCACAGATACGCAGTATTTT. The encoded protein is CASSRAYSTDTQYF.

The rearrangement uses TRBV2 and TRBJ1-1; 7 bases fit TRBD1. There are 13 residues in the CDR3. Germline loops: CDR1 SNHLY, CDR2 FYNNEI. V lost 6 bases to trimming and J lost 8 bases; unmatched junction nucleotides: 9. Written as DNA, the CDR3 is TGTGCCAGCAGCTCGGACAGGATCTCCGAAGCTTTCTTT. It yields the protein CASSSDRISEAFF. Filled out from reference TRBV2 and TRBJ1-1, the complete variable domain reads EPEVTQTPSHQVTQMGQEVILRCVPISNHLYFYWYRQILGQKVEFLVSFYNNEISEKSEIFDDQFSVERPDGSNFTLKIRSTKLEDSAMYFCASSSDRISEAFFGQGTRLTVV.

The rearrangement links TRBV18 to TRBJ2-2; maybe TRBD1 (5 bases). Looked up from germline, CDR1 is KGHSH and CDR2 is LQKENI. The CDR3 has 15 amino acids. Trimming took 6 bases from V and 1 from J, leaving 12 bases between them. CDR3: CASSPRGQNTGELFF. For the CDR3, the DNA is TGTGCCAGCTCGCCTAGAGGACAGAACACCGGGGAGCTGTTTTTT.

V gene TRBV6-2 or TRBV6-3 combines with J gene TRBJ1-6; D uncertain. Germline V CDR1 and CDR2: MNHEY, SVGEGT. Trimming stripped 6 bases from V and 17 bases from J, with 17 bases between. The CDR3 contains 12 residues. CDR3 residues: CASSPSGSPFHF. In nucleotides, the CDR3 is TGTGCCAGCAGCCCGTCAGGTTCTCCCTTCCACTTT.

This clone was found once. The chain is built from TRBV7-8 and TRBJ2-2, with TRBD2 matching over 7 bases. The CDR3 extends over 18 amino acids. Germline CDR1 reads SGHVS; CDR2 reads FQNEAQ. Trimming took 6 bases from V and 7 from J; bases not matched to a gene: 20. The CDR3 DNA is TGTGCCAGCAGGCTTCGCGAGGCGGCGGGAGTCTTAGTCGGGGAGCTGTTTTTT. Its translation is CASRLREAAGVLVGELFF.

V gene TRBV5-1 combines with J gene TRBJ1-4; 8 bases agree with TRBD1. The CDR3 is made up of 14 amino acids. Germline-derived CDR1 and CDR2 are SGHRS and YFSETQ. Trimming took 4 bases from V and 8 from J; bases not matched to a gene: 7. The CDR3: CASSLGQELEKLFF. CDR3 nucleotide sequence: TGCGCCAGCAGCCTGGGACAGGAGCTCGAAAAACTGTTTTTT.

The genes are TRBV7-7 and TRBJ2-1, with 13 bases that match TRBD2. The germline gives CDR1 SSHAT, CDR2 FNYEAQ (reference sequence). This CDR3 is built from 17 residues. The J segment lost 3 bases and the V segment lost 5 bases, leaving 7 bases of the junction unmatched. CDR3 loop: CASSPGLAGASYNEQFF. CDR3 DNA: TGTGCCAGCAGCCCTGGACTAGCGGGAGCTAGCTACAATGAGCAGTTCTTC.

This chain uses TRBV2 with TRBJ2-1; 10 bases map to TRBD2. This CDR3 region has 14 residues. CDR1 is SNHLY and CDR2 is FYNNEI in the germline V gene. Trimming at V came to 7 bases and at J to 10 bases, leaving 10 bases not matched to a gene. The CDR3 sequence is CASTPGLAVREQFF. As DNA, the CDR3 is TGTGCCAGCACCCCTGGACTAGCGGTTCGGGAGCAGTTCTTC. The whole variable domain, filled in from reference TRBV2 and TRBJ2-1, reads EPEVTQTPSHQVTQMGQEVILRCVPISNHLYFYWYRQILGQKVEFLVSFYNNEISEKSEIFDDQFSVERPDGSNFTLKIRSTKLEDSAMYFCASTPGLAVREQFFGPGTRLTVL.

The CDR3 protein is CASSLDDRAPLHF. CDR3 DNA sequence: TGTGCCAGCAGTCTTGACGACAGGGCGCCCCTCCACTTT. V gene TRBV6-5 combines with J gene TRBJ1-6, with TRBD1 identical over 7 bases. The trim removed 5 bases at V and 13 bases at J, leaving 8 bases unmatched. The CDR3 consists of 13 residues. Germline CDR1 MNHEY, CDR2 SVGAGI.

The V gene is TRBV9, the J gene TRBJ2-3, with D unresolved. CDR1 SGDLS and CDR2 YYNGEE come from the germline V gene. The CDR3 is 13 residues long. Trimming took 3 bases from V and 6 from J, leaving 11 bases between them. The CDR3 nucleotides are TGTGCCAGCAGCGATACAGTGACCGATACGCAGTATTTT. Amino acids: CASSDTVTDTQYF.

Details on this clone: At one end the junction does not follow the germline gene, possibly because of a read error. The chain couples TRBV28 to TRBJ1-2; maybe TRBD1 (6 bases). Germline CDR1 MDHEN, CDR2 SYDVKM. The length of the CDR3 is 12 residues. CDR3 nucleotide sequence: TGTGCCAGCAGTATAGCCTTAAAGGGACACTACTTC. It specifies CASSIALKGHYF.

The CDR3 sequence: CASSFRGYEQYF. The CDR3 coding sequence is TGTGCCAGCAGCTTTAGGGGCTACGAGCAGTACTTC. The rearrangement uses TRBV11-2 and TRBJ2-7; D is possibly TRBD1 (5 bases). This CDR3 comprises 12 residues. V gave up 3 bases and J gave up 3 bases, with 6 bases separating them. In germline, CDR1 is SGHAT, CDR2 FQNNGV.

The chain is built from TRBV7-2 and TRBJ1-5; D remains ambiguous. V was clipped by 0 bases and J by 6 bases, with 12 bases between them. The CDR3 contains 15 residues. In germline, CDR1 is SGHTA, CDR2 FQGNSA. The DNA of the CDR3 is TGTGCCAGCAGCTTAGCGCGGAGGGCCGGTCAGCCCCAGCATTTT. As protein: CASSLARRAGQPQHF.

V and J are TRBV3-1 (or the pseudogene TRBV3-2) and TRBJ1-1; D remains unclear. V lost 4 bases and J 1 base, leaving 10 bases between the germline ends. Germline CDR1 reads LGHDT; CDR2 reads YNNKEL (reference sequence). The length of the CDR3 is 14 residues. In nucleotides, the CDR3 is TGTGCCAGCAGCCGTCGAGGCGCGAACACTGAAGCTTTCTTT. Encoded protein: CASSRRGANTEAFF.

This chain joins TRBV7-6 and TRBJ1-1; the D gene is possibly TRBD1 (6 bases). The CDR3 is 15 amino acids. V was shortened by 5 bases and J by 4 bases, with 17 bases between the two germline ends. Germline CDR1 is SGHVS and CDR2 is FNYEAQ. DNA for the CDR3: TGTGCCAGCAGCCCCGACACAGGGAAGGTCACTGAAGCTTTCTTT. Protein product: CASSPDTGKVTEAFF.

The chain links TRBV10-3 to TRBJ1-1; possible D gene TRBD1, 5 bases. V was pared by 11 bases and J by 1 base, with 14 bases between. The CDR3 runs to 13 residues. The germline CDR1 and CDR2 sequences are ENHRY and SYGVKD. In DNA form, the CDR3 reads TGTGCCGTCCGAGTCAGGGAGAACACTGAAGCTTTCTTT. Residues: CAVRVRENTEAFF.

The chain has TRBV4-2 and TRBJ1-5, with 8 bases aligning to TRBD1. The germline V gene has CDR1 LGHNA and CDR2 YNFKEQ. J gave up 4 bases and V 1 base, and 0 bases lay outside the gene matches. The CDR3 spans 14 residues. The CDR3 region is CASSQGQGNQPQHF. In nucleotides, the CDR3 is TGTGCCAGCAGCCAAGGACAGGGGAATCAGCCCCAGCATTTT.

The V and J genes are TRBV4-2 and TRBJ2-3; 7 bases line up with TRBD2. Trimming took 4 bases from V and 0 from J; bases not matched to a gene: 7. Germline V CDR1 and CDR2: LGHNA, YNFKEQ. The CDR3 sequence is 16 residues long. The CDR3 is CASSLGGGESTDTQYF. CDR3 nucleotide sequence: TGTGCCAGCAGCCTTGGGGGAGGGGAGAGCACAGATACGCAGTATTTT.

The chain combines TRBV13 with TRBJ2-7, with TRBD1 identical over 7 bases. Germline loops: CDR1 PRHDT, CDR2 FYEKMQ (reference sequence). The V segment lost 5 bases and the J segment 4 bases; nucleotides outside the gene matches: 11. The CDR3 is 15 residues long. The CDR3 protein is CASSPTGNRPYEQYF. CDR3 DNA: TGTGCCAGCAGCCCGACAGGGAACAGACCTTACGAGCAGTACTTC.

J is TRBJ2-3 and V is TRBV2; D may be TRBD2 (5 bases). This CDR3 spans 16 amino acids. Trimming took 4 bases from V and 0 from J, leaving 14 bases between them. CDR1 is SNHLY and CDR2 is FYNNEI in the germline V gene. CDR3 sequence: CASSGRTGASTDTQYF. The CDR3, as DNA: TGTGCCAGCAGTGGGAGGACGGGTGCTAGCACAGATACGCAGTATTTT.

This chain connects TRBV18 to TRBJ2-3, with a weak D call TRBD2 (5 bases). Trimming shortened V by 3 bases and J by 0 bases, and 13 bases separated the two germline ends. The CDR3 consists of 16 residues. Per the germline V gene, CDR1 is KGHSH and CDR2 is LQKENI. The CDR3 loop reads CASSPRGAESTDTQYF. Written as DNA, the CDR3 is TGTGCCAGCTCACCCCGGGGAGCGGAGAGCACAGATACGCAGTATTTT.

The chain carries TRBV27 and TRBJ2-1; unclear D gene. The germline V gene encodes CDR1 MNHEY and CDR2 SMNVEV (reference sequence). This CDR3 contains 13 residues. Trimming took 7 bases from V and 4 from J, leaving 11 bases between them. Here the CDR3 DNA reads TGTGCCAGCACCAACGGGTTTTACAATGAGCAGTTCTTC. The encoded protein is CASTNGFYNEQFF.

This clone occurred once. This rearrangement joins TRBV2 to TRBJ2-3, with D possibly TRBD1 on 5 matching bases. V gave up 10 bases and J gave up 6 bases, with 17 bases separating them. The length of the CDR3 is 13 residues. CDR1 SNHLY and CDR2 FYNNEI come from the germline V gene. The CDR3 DNA reads as TGTGCCACCCAGGACCCAGGGTTCGATACGCAGTATTTT. Translated: CATQDPGFDTQYF.

This clone was detected once. J is TRBJ1-2 and V is TRBV4-3, with D possibly TRBD1 on 5 matching bases. Germline-derived CDR1 and CDR2 are LGHNA and YSLEER. This CDR3 has 16 residues. V was trimmed by 0 bases and J by 5 bases, leaving 16 bases between them. The CDR3 nucleotides read TGCGCCAGCAGCCAAGACCAGCAGGGAGGAAAATATGGCTACACCTTC. Translated, it gives CASSQDQQGGKYGYTF.

This clone was counted once. J is TRBJ2-7 and V is TRBV3-1 (or the pseudogene TRBV3-2); the match to TRBD2 covers 9 bases. The CDR3 extends over 15 amino acids. With 4 bases clipped from V and 2 bases from J, the junction kept 6 bases outside the gene matches. Germline V gene data show CDR1 as LGHDT and CDR2 as YNNKEL (reference sequence). The CDR3 region has the DNA TGTGCCAGCAGCCTACGAGCGGGAGGAACCTACGAGCAGTACTTC. Residues: CASSLRAGGTYEQYF.

The chain has TRBV27 and TRBJ2-7; 10 bases fit TRBD2. J lost 6 bases, V lost 5 bases, and 13 bases had no gene match. The CDR3 spans 16 residues. Germline V lookup: CDR1 MNHEY, CDR2 SMNVEV (reference sequence). DNA of the CDR3: TGTGCCAGCAGTCCGCTAGCGGGGGCCGGGATGAGCGAGCAGTACTTC. As protein: CASSPLAGAGMSEQYF.

The V call is TRBV19, the J call TRBJ2-5; 7 positions agree with TRBD2. V dropped 3 bases and J dropped 5; count of bases not matched to a gene: 6. The CDR3 is made up of 14 amino acids. CDR1 is LNHDA, CDR2 SQIVND, per germline (reference sequence). CDR3 protein: CASSMGGAVETQYF. The CDR3 DNA reads TGTGCCAGTAGTATGGGAGGGGCCGTGGAGACCCAGTACTTC.

The DNA for the CDR3 is TGTGCCAGCAGCTTTGCCGGGACAGGGGGCGTTACCGGGGAGCTGTTTTTT. It codes for CASSFAGTGGVTGELFF. This chain connects TRBV7-9 to TRBJ2-2; 12 nucleotides agree with TRBD1. The CDR3 sequence is 17 residues long. Trimming cost V 3 bases and J 5 bases; bases outside gene matches: 7. Germline loops: CDR1 SEHNR, CDR2 FQNEAQ (reference sequence).